This T cell receptor beta chain was identified during a study of T cell responses to AZD1222 COVID-19 vaccine. Study in general: Analysis merged second doses at about 4 or about 12 weeks.

Produced via immunoSEQ multiplex PCR; TCRdb's table is partial and in-frame only. The sample includes 55,000 to 80,000 clones, about 85% of them seen just once. Study observations and caveats: The study identified only six AZD1222 recipients as seropositive at baseline. In a largely white British group with more females than males, clonal diversity was possibly underestimated. Compared with day 0, the breadth and depth of the Spike-specific TCR repertoire rose significantly after two doses of AZD1222.

With regard to this clone: Its antigen is not known. One end of the junction is discordant with germline, which a read error may explain.

The CDR3 contains 11 residues. Germline V lookup: CDR1 LNHDA, CDR2 SQIVND (reference sequence). The chain joins TRBV19 to TRBJ2-3; D unclear. The sequence derives from an adult in good health. The specimen was peripheral blood, collected on day 0 of AZD1222 vaccination. The CDR3 protein is CAGSMPDTQYF. The CDR3 nucleotides read TGTGCCGGTAGCATGCCAGATACGCAGTATTTT.